The T cell receptor (beta chain) described here comes from a study of blood T cell repertoires in COVID-19. Sequenced by immunoSEQ multiplex PCR; TCRdb stores in-frame clones only, minus some. The table records some 130,000 clones, roughly nine tenths of them present only once. CDR3 length: 14 amino acids. Germline loops: CDR1 MNHEY, CDR2 SVGAGI. V lost 10 bases and J lost 3; bases outside the gene matches: 4. Sequencing was carried out using peripheral blood. The TCR was taken from a woman aged 70-85 years with COVID-19, enrolled during active disease. The genes are TRBV6-5 and TRBJ2-2; 11 positions agree with TRBD1. In DNA, the CDR3 is TGTGCCACCCTGGGACAGGGGGACACCGGGGAGCTGTTTTTT. Amino acids: CATLGQGDTGELFF.